Shown below are 26 T cell receptor beta chains from a single sample sequenced in a study of identical twins. One entry per CDR3 protein, called by TCRdb with MiXCR from the 5' RACE reads. The sample has roughly 200,000 distinct CDR3 sequences, more than 15% seen once. This same sample was also taken into another study, of T cells expressing NK-cell markers.

Sequenced input: CD8+ T cells sorted from blood. The receptors come from a woman aged 18-29 years in good health.

The chain uses TRBV2 and TRBJ2-1, with TRBD2 matching 9 bases. The germline V gene has CDR1 SNHLY and CDR2 FYNNEI. CDR3 length equals 15 residues. With V trimmed by 3 bases and J by 3 bases, 3 bases remained unmatched. Here the CDR3 reads CASSETSGFYNEQFF. The DNA for the CDR3 is TGTGCCAGCAGTGAGACTAGCGGTTTCTACAATGAGCAGTTCTTC.

This clonotype was seen a handful of times. V and J are TRBV3-1 and TRBJ2-5; 9 bases are shared with TRBD2. The germline gives CDR1 LGHDT, CDR2 YNNKEL (reference sequence). The V and J ends lost 0 bases and 5 bases, in that order; junction bases with no gene match: 7. The CDR3 is made up of 16 amino acids. For the CDR3, the DNA is TGTGCCAGCAGCCAAGATGCTAGCGGGGTACGGGAGACCCAGTACTTC. It is translated as CASSQDASGVRETQYF.

The genes are TRBV12-3 or TRBV12-4 and TRBJ2-5; 8 bases fit TRBD2. The V gene end was trimmed by 11 bases and the J gene end by 5 bases; junction bases not matched to a gene: 7. This CDR3 has 12 amino acids. CDR3 nucleotide sequence: TGTGCCGTAAGCGGGAGAGGGGAGACCCAGTACTTC. The encoded protein is CAVSGRGETQYF.

V and J are TRBV7-2 and TRBJ2-7, with TRBD1 identical over 8 bases. Germline CDR1 reads SGHTA; CDR2 reads FQGNSA. V was pared by 5 bases and J by 1 base, with 7 bases of the junction left unmatched. The CDR3 totals 15 residues. The CDR3 region is CASSPLQGVSYEQYF. The DNA for the CDR3 is TGTGCCAGCAGCCCGCTACAGGGGGTTTCCTACGAGCAGTACTTC.

The chain employs TRBV5-1 and TRBJ2-1, with 9 bases lining up with TRBD1. The V gene's germline CDR1 is SGHRS and CDR2 YFSETQ. The CDR3 contains 15 residues. V dropped 3 bases and J dropped 7; count of bases not matched to a gene: 8. The CDR3: CASSWPGQGGNEQFF. CDR3 DNA sequence: TGCGCCAGCAGCTGGCCGGGACAGGGTGGGAATGAGCAGTTCTTC.

The gene calls are TRBV11-2 and TRBJ2-6; the match to TRBD2 covers 11 bases. Germline assignment: CDR1 SGHAT and CDR2 FQNNGV. The CDR3 extends over 18 amino acids. Trimming at V came to 5 bases and at J to 0 bases, leaving 6 bases not matched to a gene. CDR3 protein: CASSQLAGVVSGANVLTF. For the CDR3, the DNA is TGTGCCAGCAGCCAACTAGCGGGAGTAGTCTCTGGGGCCAACGTCCTGACTTTC.

The chain recombines TRBV5-6 with TRBJ2-3, with 7 bases aligning to TRBD1. The CDR3 runs 16 residues. The germline gives CDR1 SGHDT, CDR2 YYEEEE. Trimming at V came to 3 bases and at J to 2 bases, leaving 9 bases not matched to a gene. The CDR3 loop reads CASSSTGTVYTDTQYF. Here the CDR3 DNA reads TGTGCCAGCAGCTCAACGGGGACAGTGTACACAGATACGCAGTATTTT.

This clonotype has only a few counts. The V gene is TRBV3-1, the J gene TRBJ2-7; 8 bases map to TRBD1. Germline-derived CDR1 and CDR2 are LGHDT and YNNKEL (reference sequence). V gave up 0 bases and J gave up 3 bases; unmatched junction bases: 4. This CDR3 has 15 residues. CDR3 DNA sequence: TGTGCCAGCAGCCAAGAAGGGACAGGCCTCTACGAGCAGTACTTC. This encodes CASSQEGTGLYEQYF.

This rearrangement joins TRBV6-1 to TRBJ2-7; 12 nucleotides match TRBD2. The length of the CDR3 is 15 residues. After removal of 3 bases from V and 4 bases from J, the junction contained 4 bases not matched to a gene. CDR1 and CDR2 (germline): MNHNS, SASEGT. CDR3 amino acids: CASSETSGSRYEQYF. In DNA form, the CDR3 reads TGTGCCAGCAGTGAGACTAGCGGGAGTCGTTACGAGCAGTACTTC.

CDR3 coding DNA: TGTGCCAGCACCCCTATAGAGGGGGGGATCTATGGCTACACCTTC. It specifies CASTPIEGGIYGYTF. The genes are TRBV7-6 and TRBJ1-2; a possible D gene is TRBD1 (6 bases). Germline V lookup: CDR1 SGHVS, CDR2 FNYEAQ. The V end was cut by 7 bases, the J end by 4 bases, with 19 bases between. The CDR3 length is 15 residues.

The gene calls are TRBV4-3 and TRBJ1-6, with a weak D call TRBD1 (6 bases). Germline-derived CDR1 and CDR2 are LGHNA and YSLEER. The germline V and J ends were trimmed by 1 base and 8 bases, with 18 bases remaining between them. The CDR3 is made up of 17 amino acids. CDR3 sequence: CASSQGGAGFRDSPLHF. DNA for the CDR3: TGCGCCAGCAGCCAAGGGGGGGCCGGTTTTCGGGATTCACCCCTCCACTTT.

This clonotype was found a few times. The chain carries TRBV6-1 and TRBJ2-7; 7 bases are a match to TRBD1. The CDR3 has 15 residues. V dropped 5 bases and J dropped 2; count of bases not matched to a gene: 9. From germline, CDR1 is MNHNS and CDR2 SASEGT. The CDR3 DNA reads TGTGCCAGCAGTCCCACAGGGGCTCGAACCTACGAGCAGTACTTC. Protein: CASSPTGARTYEQYF.

The J gene is TRBJ2-1, the V gene TRBV18; tentative D call: TRBD2 (6 bases). Germline V gives CDR1 KGHSH, CDR2 LQKENI. This CDR3 comprises 15 residues. The V end lost 6 bases, the J end lost 8 bases, and 20 bases lay between the germline ends. The CDR3 nucleotides are TGTGCCAGCTCCCGGAGGGTGATGGGAAGCGATGAGCAGTTCTTC. This sequence encodes CASSRRVMGSDEQFF.

This chain joins TRBV7-2 and TRBJ1-1, with D uncertain. V dropped 2 bases and J dropped 4 bases, with 11 bases sitting between them. The CDR3 has 14 residues. Germline CDR1 is SGHTA and CDR2 is FQGNSA. The CDR3 reads CASSLKLVGTEAFF. The CDR3 DNA is TGTGCCAGCAGCTTAAAATTGGTCGGCACTGAAGCTTTCTTT.

This clonotype appeared a few times. The genes are TRBV7-2 and TRBJ2-5; 9 positions agree with TRBD1. V shed 4 bases and J 4 bases; nucleotides not matched to a gene: 4. The germline gives CDR1 SGHTA, CDR2 FQGNSA. CDR3 length: 14 residues. In nucleotides, the CDR3 is TGTGCCAGCAGCTCCACAGGGGGCGCAGAGACCCAGTACTTC. Translated, it gives CASSSTGGAETQYF.

In this sample, this clonotype turned up a few times. This chain joins TRBV6-1 and TRBJ2-3; 12 positions match TRBD2. V shed 11 bases, J shed 2 bases, and the junction held 5 bases outside the gene matches. Germline V gene lookup returns CDR1 MNHNS and CDR2 SASEGT. The CDR3 has 14 amino acids. The CDR3 DNA follows: TGTGCCGTCCTAGCGGGGGGGACCACAGATACGCAGTATTTT. This gives the protein CAVLAGGTTDTQYF.

This chain uses TRBV7-9 with TRBJ2-7; 7 bases agree with TRBD2. Germline lookup yields CDR1 SEHNR and CDR2 FQNEAQ (reference sequence). This CDR3 is built from 14 residues. Trimming took 7 bases from V and 2 from J; bases not matched to a gene: 8. The CDR3 DNA sequence: TGTGCCAGCATCAAGGGACGGGGGGCCTACGAGCAGTACTTC. Its translation: CASIKGRGAYEQYF. Complete variable domain (other parts from reference TRBV7-9 and TRBJ2-7): DTGVSQNPRHKITKRGQNVTFRCDPISEHNRLYWYRQTLGQGPEFLTYFQNEAQLEKSRLLSDRFSAERPKGSFSTLEIQRTEQGDSAMYLCASIKGRGAYEQYFGPGTRLTVT.

This clonotype was counted only a few times. In nucleotides, the CDR3 is TGCAGCGTATGGACAGGGGCCGGGGAGCTGTTTTTT. As protein: CSVWTGAGELFF. The V call is TRBV29-1, the J call TRBJ2-2; TRBD1 matches 9 bases. Germline V CDR1 and CDR2: SQVTM, ANQGSEA. CDR3 length equals 12 residues. J gave up 6 bases and V 6 bases, and 2 bases lay outside the gene matches.

This clonotype has a handful of counts. This rearrangement joins TRBV20-1 to TRBJ2-7; no definite D call. Germline V gives CDR1 DFQATT, CDR2 SNEGSKA (reference sequence). With 5 bases removed from V and 1 base from J, the gap between germline ends came to 6 bases. This CDR3 spans 11 amino acids. The CDR3 nucleotides read TGCAGTGCTTCCTTGTCCTACGAGCAGTACTTC. Translating gives CSASLSYEQYF.

In its sample, this clonotype was seen a few times. The V call is TRBV11-2, the J call TRBJ2-2; 8 nucleotides match TRBD2. From germline, CDR1 is SGHAT and CDR2 FQNNGV. The CDR3 has 19 residues. V lost 1 base to trimming and J lost 7 bases; unmatched junction nucleotides: 17. The CDR3 nucleotides are TGTGCCAGCAGCTTAGGTTTAGTTAATACCCGAAGCGGGAGCGGGGAGCTGTTTTTT. Translation: CASSLGLVNTRSGSGELFF.

This clonotype was detected ten times or more. This chain links TRBV7-8 with TRBJ2-1, with 9 positions matching TRBD1. The CDR3 has 14 amino acids. Germline lookup yields CDR1 SGHVS and CDR2 FQNEAQ. V shed 5 bases, J shed 6 bases, and the junction held 5 bases outside the gene matches. CDR3 loop: CASSIRDRVNEQFF. CDR3 sequence (DNA): TGTGCCAGCAGCATCCGGGACAGGGTCAATGAGCAGTTCTTC. The full variable domain, in which reference TRBV7-8 and TRBJ2-1 provide the parts outside the CDR3, is GAGVSQSPRYKVAKRGQDVALRCDPISGHVSLFWYQQALGQGPEFLTYFQNEAQLDKSGLPSDRFFAERPEGSVSTLKIQRTQQEDSAVYLCASSIRDRVNEQFFGPGTRLTVL.

The table lists this clonotype with a few counts. The CDR3 DNA reads as TGTGCCATCTCTTCGGGGGGGATCGCAGATACGCAGTATTTT. It specifies CAISSGGIADTQYF. V usage is TRBV10-3 and J usage is TRBJ2-3; 8 nucleotides match TRBD2. Germline V CDR1 and CDR2: ENHRY, SYGVKD. With 8 bases clipped from V and 4 bases from J, the junction kept 8 bases outside the gene matches. This CDR3 comprises 14 residues.

This clonotype was counted only a few times. V and J are TRBV29-1 and TRBJ2-1, with 7 bases fitting TRBD1. Germline CDR1 SQVTM, CDR2 ANQGSEA. J lost 10 bases, V lost 1 base, and 7 bases had no gene match. The CDR3 contains 13 residues. Here the CDR3 DNA reads TGCAGCGTTGAAGGTACAGGGGATGGGGAGCAGTTCTTC. It yields the protein CSVEGTGDGEQFF.

The V gene is TRBV27, the J gene TRBJ2-3, with D tentatively TRBD1 (5 bases). V shed 3 bases and J shed 3 bases, with 13 bases lying between them. Germline V gives CDR1 MNHEY, CDR2 SMNVEV (reference sequence). The CDR3 sequence is 15 residues long. The CDR3 bases are TGTGCCAGCAGTTTGACAGTGCTGTATACAGATACGCAGTATTTT. Protein sequence: CASSLTVLYTDTQYF.

This clonotype was recorded a few times. This chain connects TRBV6-2 or TRBV6-3 to TRBJ2-7; no reliable D call. Looked up from germline, CDR1 is MNHEY and CDR2 is SVGEGT. V lost 9 bases and J lost 4, with 13 bases in between. This CDR3 has 12 residues. Here the CDR3 reads CASQRTAYEQYF. The CDR3 DNA sequence: TGTGCCAGTCAGCGAACAGCGTACGAGCAGTACTTC.

This chain uses TRBV12-3 or TRBV12-4 with TRBJ1-2, with unresolved D. The CDR3 runs to 12 residues. Trimming removed 4 bases at V and 8 bases at J, with 11 bases between. CDR3 amino acids: CASSYTLAGYTF. Here the CDR3 DNA reads TGTGCCAGCAGTTATACCCTTGCCGGCTACACCTTC.